This T cell receptor beta chain is drawn from a study of blood T cell repertoires in COVID-19. V shed 4 bases and J shed 7 bases, with 21 bases lying between them. CDR3 length: 15 amino acids. The germline gives CDR1 SGHKS, CDR2 YYEKEE (reference sequence). Measured with immunoSEQ multiplex PCR; TCRdb has only the in-frame clones, and not every one. The sample has roughly 250,000 clones, 70% to 90% seen once. What was sequenced was PBMCs or T cells enriched from blood (not recorded which). The J gene is TRBJ2-7, the V gene TRBV5-5, with a possible D match to TRBD2 (6 bases). The TCR was taken from a woman aged 45-65 years who had recovered from COVID-19. The CDR3 protein is CASSPGWTGGMEQYF. CDR3 nucleotide sequence: TGTGCCAGCAGCCCTGGGTGGACCGGGGGTATGGAGCAGTACTTC.